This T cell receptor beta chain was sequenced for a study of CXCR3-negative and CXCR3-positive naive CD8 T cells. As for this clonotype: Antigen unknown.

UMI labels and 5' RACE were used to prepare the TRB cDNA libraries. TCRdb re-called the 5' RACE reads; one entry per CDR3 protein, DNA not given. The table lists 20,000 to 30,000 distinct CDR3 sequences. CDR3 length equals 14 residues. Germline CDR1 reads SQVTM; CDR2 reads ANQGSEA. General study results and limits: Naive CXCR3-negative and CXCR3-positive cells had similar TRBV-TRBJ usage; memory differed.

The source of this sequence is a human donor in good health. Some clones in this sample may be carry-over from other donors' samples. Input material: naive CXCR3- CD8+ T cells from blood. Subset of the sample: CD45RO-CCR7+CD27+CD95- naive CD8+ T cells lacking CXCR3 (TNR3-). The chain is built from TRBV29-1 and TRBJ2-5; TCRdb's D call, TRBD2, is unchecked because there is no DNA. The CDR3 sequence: CSVQALAEKETQYF.